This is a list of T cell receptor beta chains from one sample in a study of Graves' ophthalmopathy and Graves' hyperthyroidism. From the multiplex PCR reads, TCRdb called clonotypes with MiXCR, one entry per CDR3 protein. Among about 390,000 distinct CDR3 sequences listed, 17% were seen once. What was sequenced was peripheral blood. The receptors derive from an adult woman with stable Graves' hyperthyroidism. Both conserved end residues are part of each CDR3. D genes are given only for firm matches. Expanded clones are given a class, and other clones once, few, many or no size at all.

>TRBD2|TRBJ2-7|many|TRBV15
CATGLRGAASYEQYF
TGTGCCACCGGCTTGCGGGGGGCGGCCTCCTACGAGCAGTACTTC
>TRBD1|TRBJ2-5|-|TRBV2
CASSGTGRQETQYF
TGTGCCAGCAGTGGGACAGGGCGCCAAGAGACCCAGTACTTC
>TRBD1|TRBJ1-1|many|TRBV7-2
CASSFGRGQGEAFF
TGTGCCAGCAGCTTTGGCAGGGGGCAGGGTGAAGCTTTCTTT
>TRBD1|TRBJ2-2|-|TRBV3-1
CASSQTGTGFPGELFF
TGTGCCAGCAGCCAAACCGGGACAGGGTTTCCCGGGGAGCTGTTTTTT
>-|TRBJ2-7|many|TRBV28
CASSSPDRSYEQYF
TGTGCCAGCAGTTCCCCAGACCGGTCCTACGAGCAGTACTTC
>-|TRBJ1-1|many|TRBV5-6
CASSLQGLTEAFF
TGTGCCAGCAGCTTGCAGGGGTTGACTGAAGCTTTCTTT
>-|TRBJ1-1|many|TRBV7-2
CASSLAYKANTEAFF
TGTGCCAGCAGCTTAGCCTACAAGGCGAACACTGAAGCTTTCTTT
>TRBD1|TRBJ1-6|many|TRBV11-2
CASSPWGQHNSPLHF
TGTGCCAGCAGCCCATGGGGACAGCATAATTCACCCCTCCACTTT
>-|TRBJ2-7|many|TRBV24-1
CATSGQGGTYEQYF
TGTGCCACCAGTGGACAGGGAGGCACCTACGAGCAGTACTTC
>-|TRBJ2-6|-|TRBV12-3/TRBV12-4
CASSPGLSGSGANVLTF
TGTGCCAGCAGCCCGGGGCTCAGCGGCTCTGGGGCCAACGTCCTGACTTTC
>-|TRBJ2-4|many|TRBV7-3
CASSPFEGPKNIQYF
TGTGCCAGCAGCCCATTTGAGGGACCCAAAAACATTCAGTACTTC
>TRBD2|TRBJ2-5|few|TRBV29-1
CSVGASGVQETQYF
TGCAGCGTTGGGGCTAGCGGGGTCCAAGAGACCCAGTACTTC
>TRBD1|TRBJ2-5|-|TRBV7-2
CASSRQGPRETQYF
TGTGCCAGCAGCCGACAGGGGCCCCGAGAGACCCAGTACTTC
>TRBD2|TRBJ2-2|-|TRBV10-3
CAIGTSGSSTGELFF
TGTGCCATCGGGACTAGCGGGAGTTCAACCGGGGAGCTGTTTTTT
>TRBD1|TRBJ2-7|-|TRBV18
CASSDRQGAPFKQYF
TGTGCCAGCTCAGACCGACAGGGGGCACCATTTAAGCAGTACTTC
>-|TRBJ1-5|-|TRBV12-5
CASGLGGQSNQPQHF
TGTGCTAGTGGCCTGGGGGGGCAGAGCAATCAGCCCCAGCATTTT
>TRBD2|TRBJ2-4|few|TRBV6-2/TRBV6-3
CASSYSPGVAGDLAKNIQYF
TGTGCCAGCAGTTACTCCCCCGGGGTAGCGGGAGACCTAGCCAAAAACATTCAGTACTTC
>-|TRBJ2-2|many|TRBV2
CASTGRLNTGELFF
TGTGCCAGCACCGGCAGACTTAACACCGGGGAGCTGTTTTTT
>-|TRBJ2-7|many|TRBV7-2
CASSLGGLYEQYF
TGTGCCAGCAGCTTAGGAGGCTTATACGAGCAGTACTTC
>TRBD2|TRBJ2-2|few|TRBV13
CASRSSWLAENTGELFF
TGTGCCAGCAGGAGCTCGTGGCTAGCGGAGAACACCGGGGAGCTGTTTTTT
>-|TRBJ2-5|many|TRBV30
CAWSIGSQETQYF
TGTGCCTGGAGCATCGGGAGCCAAGAGACCCAGTACTTC
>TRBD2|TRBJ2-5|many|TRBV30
CAWSSLRLAGPAETQYF
TGTGCCTGGAGTTCCCTAAGACTAGCGGGACCTGCGGAGACCCAGTACTTC
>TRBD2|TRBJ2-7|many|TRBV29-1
CSVRTSGTYEQYF
TGCAGCGTGCGGACTAGCGGCACCTACGAGCAGTACTTC
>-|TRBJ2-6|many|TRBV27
CASSPTGAQGGANVLTF
TGTGCCAGCAGTCCGACGGGGGCGCAGGGTGGGGCCAACGTCCTGACTTTC
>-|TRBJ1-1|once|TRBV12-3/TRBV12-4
CASSLMGGDAFF
TGTGCCAGCAGTTTGATGGGGGGGGATGCTTTCTTT
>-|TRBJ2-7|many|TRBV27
CASSLGGARGYEQYF
TGTGCCAGCAGTTTGGGGGGGGCGCGGGGCTACGAGCAGTACTTC
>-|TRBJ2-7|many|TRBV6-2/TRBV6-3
CASSRDSRGYEQYF
TGTGCCAGCAGCCGTGACTCACGCGGCTACGAGCAGTACTTC
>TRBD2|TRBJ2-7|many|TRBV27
CASTPGRGFSYEQYF
TGTGCCAGCACCCCTGGGAGGGGTTTTTCCTACGAGCAGTACTTC
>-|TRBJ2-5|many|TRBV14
CASSDWDGRRQETQYF
TGTGCCAGCAGCGACTGGGACGGTCGCCGTCAAGAGACCCAGTACTTC
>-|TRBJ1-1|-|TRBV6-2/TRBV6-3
CASSPLRGGEAFF
TGTGCCAGCAGCCCCTTACGGGGAGGGGAAGCTTTCTTT
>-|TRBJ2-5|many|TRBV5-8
CASSVDYETQYF
TGTGCCAGCAGCGTCGATTATGAGACCCAGTACTTC
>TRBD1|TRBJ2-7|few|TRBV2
CASSGGQGEGQYF
TGTGCCAGCAGTGGGGGACAGGGGGAAGGGCAGTACTTC
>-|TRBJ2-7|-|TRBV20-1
CSARDQDSVSYEQYF
TGCAGTGCTAGAGATCAGGACAGCGTCTCCTACGAGCAGTACTTC
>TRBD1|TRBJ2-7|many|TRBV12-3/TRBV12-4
CASSFGTGYEQYF
TGTGCCAGCAGTTTCGGGACAGGGTACGAGCAGTACTTC
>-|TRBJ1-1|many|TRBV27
CASSDFGQRAREAFF
TGTGCCAGCAGTGACTTTGGGCAGCGGGCGCGTGAAGCTTTCTTT
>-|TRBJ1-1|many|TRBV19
CASSIVGGGSTEAFF
TGTGCCAGTAGTATAGTCGGAGGGGGAAGCACTGAAGCTTTCTTT
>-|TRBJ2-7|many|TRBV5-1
CASSSSIQGRQYF
TGCGCCAGCAGCTCTTCCATACAGGGACGGCAGTACTTC
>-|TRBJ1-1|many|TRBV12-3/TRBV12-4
CASREGIGTEAFF
TGTGCCAGCAGGGAGGGGATTGGCACTGAAGCTTTCTTT
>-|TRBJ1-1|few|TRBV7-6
CASSRLEYTEAFF
TGTGCCAGCAGCCGATTGGAATACACTGAAGCTTTCTTT
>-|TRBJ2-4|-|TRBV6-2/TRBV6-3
CASSYVQGTKNIQYF
TGTGCCAGCAGTTACGTACAGGGAACCAAAAACATTCAGTACTTC
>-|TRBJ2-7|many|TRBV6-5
CASSPRNEQYF
TGTGCCAGCAGCCCTCGGAACGAGCAGTACTTC
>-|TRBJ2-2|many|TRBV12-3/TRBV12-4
CASSRTTAPGELFF
TGTGCCAGCAGCCGAACGACAGCCCCCGGGGAGCTGTTTTTT
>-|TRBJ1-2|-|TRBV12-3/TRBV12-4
CASSLQGSYTF
TGTGCCAGCAGTTTGCAGGGTAGCTACACCTTC
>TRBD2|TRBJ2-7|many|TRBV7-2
CASSPTTGGVYEQYF
TGTGCCAGCAGCCCAACAACGGGGGGAGTTTACGAGCAGTACTTC
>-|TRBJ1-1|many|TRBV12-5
CASGLQGEIGAFF
TGTGCTAGTGGTTTACAAGGGGAGATCGGAGCTTTCTTT
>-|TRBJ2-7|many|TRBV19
CASSMARGDYEQYF
TGTGCCAGTAGTATGGCAAGAGGGGACTACGAGCAGTACTTC
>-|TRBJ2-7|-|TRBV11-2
CASSFRSGLSYEQYF
TGTGCCAGCAGCTTTAGATCGGGACTTTCCTACGAGCAGTACTTC
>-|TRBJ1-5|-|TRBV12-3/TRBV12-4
CASAGSGGNQPQHF
TGTGCCAGCGCGGGATCTGGAGGCAATCAGCCCCAGCATTTT
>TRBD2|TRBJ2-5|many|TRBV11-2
CASSSQLAVGETQYF
TGTGCCAGCAGCTCTCAGCTAGCGGTCGGGGAGACCCAGTACTTC
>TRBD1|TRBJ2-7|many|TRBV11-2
CASSLGQDDEQYF
TGTGCCAGCAGCCTGGGACAGGACGACGAGCAGTACTTC
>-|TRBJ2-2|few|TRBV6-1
CATPVEAGELFF
TGTGCCACCCCGGTAGAGGCCGGGGAGCTGTTTTTT